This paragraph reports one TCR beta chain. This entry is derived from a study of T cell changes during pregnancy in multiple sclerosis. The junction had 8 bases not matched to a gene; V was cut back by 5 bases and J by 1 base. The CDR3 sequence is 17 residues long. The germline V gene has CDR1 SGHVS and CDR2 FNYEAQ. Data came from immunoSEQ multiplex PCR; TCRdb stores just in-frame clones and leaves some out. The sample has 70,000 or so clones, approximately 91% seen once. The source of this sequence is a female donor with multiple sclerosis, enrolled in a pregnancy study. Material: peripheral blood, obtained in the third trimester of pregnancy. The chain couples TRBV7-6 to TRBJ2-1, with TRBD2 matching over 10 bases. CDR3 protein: CASSEGSGGTSYNEQFF. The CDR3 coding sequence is TGTGCCAGCAGCGAGGGTAGCGGGGGGACTTCCTACAATGAGCAGTTCTTC.